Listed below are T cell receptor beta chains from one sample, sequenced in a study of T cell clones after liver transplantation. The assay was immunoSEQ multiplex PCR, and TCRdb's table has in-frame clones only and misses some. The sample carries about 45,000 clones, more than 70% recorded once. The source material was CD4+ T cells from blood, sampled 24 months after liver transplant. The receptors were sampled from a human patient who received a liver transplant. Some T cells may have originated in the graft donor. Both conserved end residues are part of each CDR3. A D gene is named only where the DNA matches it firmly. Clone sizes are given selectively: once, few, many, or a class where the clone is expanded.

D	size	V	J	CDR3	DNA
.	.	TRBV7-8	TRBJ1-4	CASSPRSHGDEKLFF	TGTGCCAGCAGCCCCCGCTCCCACGGCGATGAAAAACTGTTTTTT
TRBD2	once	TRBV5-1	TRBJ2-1	CASSLKGLAGYYNEQFF	TGCGCCAGCAGCTTGAAGGGACTAGCGGGGTACTACAATGAGCAGTTCTTC
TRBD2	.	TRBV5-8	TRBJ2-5	CASTTGTSGETQYF	TGTGCCAGCACTACCGGGACTAGCGGAGAGACCCAGTACTTC
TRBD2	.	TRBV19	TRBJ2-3	CASSIDGRTSGTDTQYF	TGTGCCAGTAGTATAGATGGTAGGACTAGCGGGACAGATACGCAGTATTTT
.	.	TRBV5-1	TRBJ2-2	CASSEDLSTGELFF	TGCGCCAGCAGCGAGGATCTCTCTACCGGGGAGCTGTTTTTT
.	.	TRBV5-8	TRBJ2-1	CASSLDGVSYNEQFF	TGTGCCAGCAGCTTGGATGGCGTCTCCTACAATGAGCAGTTCTTC
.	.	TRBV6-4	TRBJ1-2	CASRDSLGGYTF	TGTGCCAGCAGGGACTCCCTTGGTGGCTACACCTTC
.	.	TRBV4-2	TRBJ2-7	CASSQDRYDYEQYF	TGTGCCAGCAGCCAAGATAGATACGACTACGAGCAGTACTTC
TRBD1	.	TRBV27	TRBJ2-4	CASSWGQGLGKNIQYF	TGTGCCAGCAGTTGGGGACAGGGGCTAGGCAAAAACATTCAGTACTTC
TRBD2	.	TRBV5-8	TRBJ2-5	CASSWGLAGGAGETQYF	TGTGCCAGCAGCTGGGGACTAGCGGGAGGGGCCGGGGAGACCCAGTACTTC
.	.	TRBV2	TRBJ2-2	CASIPQGGELFF	TGTGCCAGCATCCCTCAGGGAGGTGAGCTGTTTTTT
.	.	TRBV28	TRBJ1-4	CASSLGRGRGEKLFF	TGTGCCAGCAGTTTAGGCCGGGGCAGGGGTGAAAAACTGTTTTTT
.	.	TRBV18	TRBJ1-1	CASFRAVGGRSGITPEAFF	TGTGCCAGCTTTAGGGCAGTGGGAGGAAGGAGTGGGATCACACCTGAAGCTTTCTTT
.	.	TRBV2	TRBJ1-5	CASSQGSGQPQHF	TGTGCCAGCAGTCAGGGGTCGGGTCAGCCCCAGCATTTT
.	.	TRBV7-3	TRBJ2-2	CASSLTRNTGELFF	TGTGCCAGCAGCTTAACCCGGAACACCGGGGAGCTGTTTTTT
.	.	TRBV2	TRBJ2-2	CASSRREGNTGELFF	TGTGCCAGCAGTAGGAGGGAAGGTAACACCGGGGAGCTGTTTTTT
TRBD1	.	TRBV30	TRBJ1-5	CAWSPGGNQPQHF	TGTGCCTGGAGTCCAGGGGGTAATCAGCCCCAGCATTTT
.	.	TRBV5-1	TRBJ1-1	CASSLASAGPNTEAFF	TGCGCCAGCAGCTTGGCTTCGGCGGGACCGAACACTGAAGCTTTCTTT
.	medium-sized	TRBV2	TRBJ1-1	CASSEGQRTEAFF	TGTGCCAGCAGTGAAGGACAGAGGACTGAAGCTTTCTTT
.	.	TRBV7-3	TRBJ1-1	CASSRSRNTEAFF	TGTGCCAGCAGTCGCTCTAGGAACACTGAAGCTTTCTTT
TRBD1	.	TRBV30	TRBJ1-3	CAWSRDSGNTIYF	TGTGCCTGGAGCCGGGACAGTGGAAACACCATATATTTT
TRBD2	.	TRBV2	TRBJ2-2	CATTPRDYNTGELFF	TGTGCCACGACTCCGAGGGACTATAACACCGGGGAGCTGTTTTTT
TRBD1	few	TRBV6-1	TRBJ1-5	CASKWTGEQPQHF	TGTGCCAGCAAGTGGACAGGGGAGCAGCCCCAGCATTTT
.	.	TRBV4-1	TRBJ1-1	CASSQEEGITEAFF	TGCGCCAGCAGCCAAGAAGAGGGAATCACTGAAGCTTTCTTT
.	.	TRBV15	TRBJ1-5	CATSRDRGSNQPQHF	TGTGCCACCAGCAGAGATCGCGGTAGCAATCAGCCCCAGCATTTT
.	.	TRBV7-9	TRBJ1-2	CASSLDRANYGYTF	TGTGCCAGCAGCTTAGACAGGGCTAACTATGGCTACACCTTC
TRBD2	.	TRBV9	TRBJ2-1	CASSVASGGPFGEQFF	TGTGCCAGCAGCGTAGCTAGCGGGGGGCCGTTTGGTGAGCAGTTCTTC
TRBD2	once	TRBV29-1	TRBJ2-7	CSVKAAGIYSYEQYF	TGCAGCGTGAAGGCAGCGGGGATTTACTCCTACGAGCAGTACTTC
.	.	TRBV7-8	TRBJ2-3	CASSLDGGATDTQYF	TGTGCCAGCAGCTTAGACGGGGGAGCGACAGATACGCAGTATTTT
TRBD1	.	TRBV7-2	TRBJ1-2	CASTKKDRGYGYTF	TGTGCCAGCACCAAAAAGGACAGGGGATATGGCTACACCTTC
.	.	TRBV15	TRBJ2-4	CATSRDGTRAKNIQYF	TGTGCCACCAGCAGAGATGGGACACGGGCCAAAAACATTCAGTACTTC
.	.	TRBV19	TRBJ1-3	CASSIGDLSGNTIYF	TGTGCCAGTAGTATTGGGGATCTCTCTGGAAACACCATATATTTT
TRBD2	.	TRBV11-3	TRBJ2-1	CASSLGGGALNEQFF	TGTGCCAGCAGCTTAGGCGGGGGGGCCCTCAATGAGCAGTTCTTC
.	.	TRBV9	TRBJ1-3	CASSARGTFSGNTIYF	TGTGCCAGCAGCGCTCGGGGGACTTTCTCTGGAAACACCATATATTTT
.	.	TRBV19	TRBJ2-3	CASSIGGAGTDTQYF	TGTGCCAGTAGTATAGGGGGGGCCGGCACAGATACGCAGTATTTT
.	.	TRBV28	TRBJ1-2	CASSLPDKNYGYTF	TGTGCCAGCAGTTTACCGGACAAGAACTATGGCTACACCTTC
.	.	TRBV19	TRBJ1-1	CASSLKKGLGDTEAFF	TGTGCCAGTAGCCTTAAAAAGGGGTTAGGGGACACTGAAGCTTTCTTT
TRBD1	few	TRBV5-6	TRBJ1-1	CASSPPGTVNTEAFF	TGTGCCAGCAGCCCACCTGGGACAGTGAACACTGAAGCTTTCTTT
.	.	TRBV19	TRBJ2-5	CASSRNSQETQYF	TGTGCCAGTAGTCGAAACTCCCAAGAGACCCAGTACTTC
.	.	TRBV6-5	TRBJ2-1	CASSLTGLLNEQFF	TGTGCCAGCAGCCTTACGGGACTTTTAAATGAGCAGTTCTTC
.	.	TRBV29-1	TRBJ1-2	CSVWTRPKGYTF	TGCAGCGTATGGACAAGGCCCAAGGGCTACACCTTC
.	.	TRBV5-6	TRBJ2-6	CASSLGRNGANVLTF	TGTGCCAGCAGCTTGGGCAGAAATGGGGCCAACGTCCTGACTTTC
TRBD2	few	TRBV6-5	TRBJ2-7	CASRGLAENEQYF	TGTGCCAGCAGAGGGCTAGCGGAGAACGAGCAGTACTTC
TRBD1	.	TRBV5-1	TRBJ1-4	CASSLAVFGGGLESEKLFF	TGCGCCAGCAGCTTGGCCGTCTTCGGAGGGGGCCTCGAGAGCGAAAAACTGTTTTTT
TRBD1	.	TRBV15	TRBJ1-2	CATSIGTGNGYTF	TGTGCCACCAGCATCGGGACAGGGAATGGCTACACCTTC
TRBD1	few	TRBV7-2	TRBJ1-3	CASSLGGTGSMNTIYF	TGTGCCAGCAGCTTAGGGGGGACAGGGTCCATGAACACCATATATTTT